This note documents a single T cell receptor (beta chain) sequence. The antigen remains unidentified. These data belong to a study of shared clonotypes between healthy human individuals. Study information: Three plates were used per donor for CD4 naive, three for CD4 memory, two for CD8 naive and one for CD8 memory.

Whole-study results and caveats: Only blood was sampled, and tissue TCR repertoires likely differ from blood ones.

The data were produced by immunoSEQ multiplex PCR, yet TCRdb's version contains in-frame clones alone and is incomplete. The sample includes 1,400,000 or so clones, less than 99% of them seen just once. There are 14 residues in the CDR3. V lost 8 bases and J 4 bases, leaving 14 bases between the germline ends. Per the germline V gene, CDR1 is SNHLY and CDR2 is FYNNEI. Sequencing used naive CD4+ T cells sorted from blood. Subset specified: CD45RA+ positively selected. The V gene is TRBV2, the J gene TRBJ2-2; D remains ambiguous. The sequence was collected from a man under 40 in good health. The CDR3: CASARRAGTGELFF. DNA of the CDR3: TGTGCCAGCGCCCGCCGGGCCGGCACCGGGGAGCTGTTTTTT.